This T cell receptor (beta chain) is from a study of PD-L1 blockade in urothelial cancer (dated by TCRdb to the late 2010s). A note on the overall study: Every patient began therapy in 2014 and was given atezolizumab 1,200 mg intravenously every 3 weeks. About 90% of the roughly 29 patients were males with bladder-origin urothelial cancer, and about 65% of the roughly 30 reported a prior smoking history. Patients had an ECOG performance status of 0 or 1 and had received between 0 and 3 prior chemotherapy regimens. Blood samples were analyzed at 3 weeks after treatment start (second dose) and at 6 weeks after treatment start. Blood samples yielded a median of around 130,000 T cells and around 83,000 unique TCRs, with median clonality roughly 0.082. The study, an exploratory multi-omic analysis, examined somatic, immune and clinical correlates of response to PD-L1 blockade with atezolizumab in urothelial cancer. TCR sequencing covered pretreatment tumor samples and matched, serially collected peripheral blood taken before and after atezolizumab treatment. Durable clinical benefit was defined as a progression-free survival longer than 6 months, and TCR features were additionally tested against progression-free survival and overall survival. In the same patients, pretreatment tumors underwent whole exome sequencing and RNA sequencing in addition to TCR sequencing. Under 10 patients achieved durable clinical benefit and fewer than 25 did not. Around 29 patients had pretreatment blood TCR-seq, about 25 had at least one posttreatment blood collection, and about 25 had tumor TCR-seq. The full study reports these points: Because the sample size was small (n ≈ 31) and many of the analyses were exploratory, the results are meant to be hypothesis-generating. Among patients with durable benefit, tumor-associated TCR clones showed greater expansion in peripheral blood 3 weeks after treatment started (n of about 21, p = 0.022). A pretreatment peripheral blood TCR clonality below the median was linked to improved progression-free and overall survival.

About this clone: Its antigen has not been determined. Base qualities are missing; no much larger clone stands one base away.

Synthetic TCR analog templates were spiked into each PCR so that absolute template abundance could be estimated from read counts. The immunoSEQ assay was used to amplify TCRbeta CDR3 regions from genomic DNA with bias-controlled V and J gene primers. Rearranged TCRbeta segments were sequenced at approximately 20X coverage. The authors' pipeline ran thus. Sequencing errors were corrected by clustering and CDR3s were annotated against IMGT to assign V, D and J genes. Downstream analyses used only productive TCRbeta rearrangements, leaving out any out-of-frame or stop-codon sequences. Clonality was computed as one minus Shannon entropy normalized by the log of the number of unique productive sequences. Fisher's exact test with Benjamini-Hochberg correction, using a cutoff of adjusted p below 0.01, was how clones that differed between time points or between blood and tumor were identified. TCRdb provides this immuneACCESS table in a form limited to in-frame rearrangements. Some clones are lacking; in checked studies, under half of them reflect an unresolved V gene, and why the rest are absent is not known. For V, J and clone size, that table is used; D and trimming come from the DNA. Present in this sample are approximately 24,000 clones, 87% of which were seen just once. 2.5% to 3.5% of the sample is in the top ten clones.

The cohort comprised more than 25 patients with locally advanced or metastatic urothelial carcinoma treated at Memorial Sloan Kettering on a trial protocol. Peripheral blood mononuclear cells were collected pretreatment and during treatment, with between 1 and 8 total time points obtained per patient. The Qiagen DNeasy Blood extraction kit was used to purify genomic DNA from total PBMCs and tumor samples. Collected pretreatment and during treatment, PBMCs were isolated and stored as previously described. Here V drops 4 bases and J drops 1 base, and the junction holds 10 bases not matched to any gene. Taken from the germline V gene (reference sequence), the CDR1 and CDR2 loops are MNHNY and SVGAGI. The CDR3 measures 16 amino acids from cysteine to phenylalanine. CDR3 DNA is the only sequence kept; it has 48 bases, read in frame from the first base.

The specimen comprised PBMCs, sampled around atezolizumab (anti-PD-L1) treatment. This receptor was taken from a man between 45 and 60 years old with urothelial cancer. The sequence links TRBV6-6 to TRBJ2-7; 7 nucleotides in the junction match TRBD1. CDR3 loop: CASSSPSGTASYEQYF. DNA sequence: TGTGCCAGCAGTTCACCATCCGGGACAGCTTCCTACGAGCAGTACTTC.